The present TCR beta chain was sequenced within a study of beta chain features in type 1 diabetes. Whole-study context: In all, 107,917,701 sorted cells from all samples were analyzed.

Every donor provided one heparinised blood draw, which averaged approximately 100 mL. This clone came up a few times. Its antigen is unidentified. The study reverse transcribed the entire isolated RNA, so it sequenced expressed TCRB transcripts. The assay was immunoSEQ multiplex PCR, and TCRdb's table has in-frame clones only and misses some. Here the sample spans 450,000 or so clones, about 10% being singletons. Study-level results: The question left open here concerned HLA type influencing TCRB rearrangement.

The sequenced sample was naive CD4+ T cells from blood. This clonotype originated in a woman between 18 and 29 years old in good health.

As DNA, the CDR3 is TGTGCCATAACGGGACCAGGAAGCACAGATACGCAGTATTTT. Translation: CAITGPGSTDTQYF. This chain connects TRBV10-3 to TRBJ2-3, with D possibly being TRBD1 or TRBD2 (5 bases each). Between the trimmed V and J ends, which lost 9 bases and 0 bases, there was a span of 13 bases. CDR3 length equals 14 residues. The germline CDR1 and CDR2 sequences are ENHRY and SYGVKD.